The 24 T cell receptor beta chains below all came from one sample that was sequenced in a study of blood T cell repertoires in COVID-19. The method was immunoSEQ multiplex PCR; TCRdb's version includes in-frame clones alone and lacks a portion of them. In the table there are some 270,000 clones, approximately 85% of which are singletons. Input material: peripheral blood. All receptors come from a woman aged 70-85 years with acute or convalescent COVID-19.

As DNA, the CDR3 is TGTGCCAGCAGCCAAGGAGGGACAGGGGGTAGGGCTTTCTTT. Amino acid sequence: CASSQGGTGGRAFF. The genes are TRBV3-1 (or the pseudogene TRBV3-2) and TRBJ1-1; 11 bases map to TRBD1. The CDR3 is 14 residues long. Germline V gene lookup returns CDR1 LGHDT and CDR2 YNNKEL (reference sequence). The V gene end was trimmed by 1 base and the J gene end by 11 bases; junction bases not matched to a gene: 6.

The V and J genes are TRBV7-9 and TRBJ1-1; D not certain. The CDR3 spans 13 residues. V was trimmed by 5 bases and J by 3 bases, leaving 10 bases between them. Germline lookup yields CDR1 SEHNR and CDR2 FQNEAQ (reference sequence). The CDR3 bases are TGTGCCAGCAGCACCGGGGTATACACTGAAGCTTTCTTT. Protein product: CASSTGVYTEAFF.

The chain carries TRBV10-3 and TRBJ1-2, with TRBD1 matching over 8 bases. Germline V gene sequence: CDR1 ENHRY, CDR2 SYGVKD. Trimming cost V 2 bases and J 4 bases; bases outside gene matches: 6. This CDR3 contains 15 residues. The CDR3 bases are TGTGCCATCAGTGAGGGTGACAGGGGCAGCTATGGCTACACCTTC. It encodes CAISEGDRGSYGYTF.

This chain joins TRBV30 and TRBJ1-3, with 8 bases identical to TRBD1. Germline lookup yields CDR1 GTSNPN and CDR2 SVGIG (reference sequence). CDR3 length: 13 residues. J was trimmed by 5 bases and V by 5 bases; bases with no gene match: 5. CDR3 residues: CAWGGQGRNTIYF. CDR3 DNA: TGTGCCTGGGGTGGACAGGGTCGAAACACCATATATTTT.

The V gene is TRBV23-1, the J gene TRBJ2-2, with D tentatively TRBD2 (5 bases). TRBV23-1 is an ORF for which the function is uncertain. The CDR3 is 15 residues long. V dropped 1 base and J dropped 6 bases, with 12 bases sitting between them. The CDR3 region is CASSQWPTRAGELFF. DNA for the CDR3: TGCGCCAGCAGTCAATGGCCTACTAGGGCCGGGGAGCTGTTTTTT.

The chain has TRBV7-2 and TRBJ2-1; D remains unclear. Germline CDR1 and CDR2: SGHTA and FQGNSA. The CDR3 runs 13 residues. V was trimmed by 2 bases and J by 7 bases, leaving 9 bases between them. CDR3 amino acids: CASSLNRQNEQFF. In DNA, the CDR3 is TGTGCCAGCAGCTTAAACCGACAAAATGAGCAGTTCTTC.

This chain uses TRBV5-6 with TRBJ2-5, with D possibly matching TRBD1 (6 bases). Germline CDR1 reads SGHDT; CDR2 reads YYEEEE. With 4 bases removed from V and 4 bases from J, the gap between germline ends came to 17 bases. The CDR3 runs to 15 residues. The CDR3 coding sequence is TGTGCCAGCAGCCCGCAGGGGCCACTAGGAGAGACCCAGTACTTC. Protein product: CASSPQGPLGETQYF.

The J gene is TRBJ1-1, the V gene TRBV7-9; 7 nucleotides line up with TRBD1. Germline-derived CDR1 and CDR2 are SEHNR and FQNEAQ (reference sequence). V trimming: 5 bases; J trimming: 0 bases; junction bases outside the gene matches: 6. The CDR3 loop spans 15 amino acids. DNA for the CDR3: TGTGCCAGCAGCAAGGGGGCGAGGCTGAACACTGAAGCTTTCTTT. It encodes CASSKGARLNTEAFF. The full variable domain, with the rest looked up from reference TRBV7-9 and TRBJ1-1, is DTGVSQNPRHKITKRGQNVTFRCDPISEHNRLYWYRQTLGQGPEFLTYFQNEAQLEKSRLLSDRFSAERPKGSFSTLEIQRTEQGDSAMYLCASSKGARLNTEAFFGQGTRLTVV.

The chain joins TRBV19 to TRBJ1-2; TRBD1 is a possible D gene (5 bases). The CDR3 extends over 15 amino acids. Deletions cut 7 bases from V and 5 bases from J, with 20 bases between. Germline assignment: CDR1 LNHDA and CDR2 SQIVND (reference sequence). The CDR3: CASNPGVGGPYGYTF. The CDR3 DNA reads as TGTGCCAGTAACCCTGGTGTGGGGGGACCTTATGGCTACACCTTC.

V and J are TRBV5-1 and TRBJ2-7; possibly TRBD2 for D (5 bases). The germline CDR1 and CDR2 sequences are SGHRS and YFSETQ. The CDR3 contains 17 residues. The V and J ends lost 0 bases and 2 bases respectively, with 18 bases between them. CDR3 sequence reads: CASSLAPLAGNTYEQYF. The CDR3 DNA is TGCGCCAGCAGCTTGGCCCCGCTCGCGGGCAATACCTACGAGCAGTACTTC.

This rearrangement joins TRBV5-5 to TRBJ1-1; 7 bases are shared with TRBD1. Germline V gives CDR1 SGHKS, CDR2 YYEKEE (reference sequence). V lost 5 bases and J lost 0; bases outside the gene matches: 7. The CDR3 totals 15 residues. CDR3 protein: CASRRTGTLNTEAFF. Here the CDR3 DNA reads TGTGCCAGCAGGAGGACAGGTACCCTGAACACTGAAGCTTTCTTT.

The V gene is TRBV18, the J gene TRBJ2-3, with D perhaps matching TRBD1 (5 bases). Germline values: CDR1 KGHSH, CDR2 LQKENI. CDR3 size: 17 residues. Trimming took 3 bases from V and 6 from J, leaving 22 bases between them. CDR3 in amino acids: CASSPVGYVGRSDTQYF. CDR3 in DNA: TGTGCCAGCTCACCTGTCGGTTATGTGGGGCGGTCGGATACGCAGTATTTT.

The rearrangement joins TRBV7-9 to TRBJ2-7; 7 bases align to TRBD1. CDR3 length: 15 amino acids. Unmatched junction bases numbered 12, after V lost 4 bases and J lost 6 bases. CDR1 and CDR2 (germline): SEHNR, FQNEAQ (reference sequence). The CDR3 here is CASSSRQGVYGEQYF. The DNA of the CDR3 is TGTGCCAGCAGCTCTAGACAGGGTGTGTATGGCGAGCAGTACTTC.

The chain links TRBV18 to TRBJ2-1; 7 bases fit TRBD1. CDR3 size: 14 residues. V gave up 3 bases and J gave up 8 bases; unmatched junction bases: 7. The V gene's germline CDR1 is KGHSH and CDR2 LQKENI. The CDR3 spells CASSPRTGGDEQFF. CDR3 bases: TGTGCCAGCTCACCTCGGACAGGTGGGGATGAGCAGTTCTTC.

The chain employs TRBV7-2 and TRBJ2-2; 7 bases are shared with TRBD2. The CDR3 runs 13 residues. Germline V CDR1 and CDR2: SGHTA, FQGNSA. V dropped 10 bases and J dropped 4; count of bases not matched to a gene: 6. The CDR3 nucleotides read TGTGCCACCCGACTAGCACGCACCGGGGAGCTGTTTTTT. It specifies CATRLARTGELFF.

V is TRBV27 and J is TRBJ2-7; a weak D match, TRBD1 (5 bases). CDR1 MNHEY and CDR2 SMNVEV come from the germline V gene (reference sequence). The CDR3 contains 12 residues. V was clipped by 6 bases and J by 3 bases, with 9 bases between them. The CDR3: CASRAGNYEQYF. The CDR3, as DNA: TGTGCCAGCAGGGCAGGGAACTACGAGCAGTACTTC.

J is TRBJ2-1 and V is TRBV15; 7 positions agree with TRBD1. The CDR3 totals 18 residues. The germline V gene has CDR1 LNHNV and CDR2 YYDKDF (reference sequence). V lost 3 bases and J lost 3; bases outside the gene matches: 14. The CDR3 loop is CATSRSPLTGDIYNEQFF. The CDR3 DNA reads TGTGCCACCAGCAGGAGTCCCCTCACAGGGGACATCTACAATGAGCAGTTCTTC.

This clone was recorded once. CDR3 bases: TGTGCCAGCAGCGTAACGTCAGGGTTCGAACAGCCCCAGCATTTT. As protein: CASSVTSGFEQPQHF. J is TRBJ1-5 and V is TRBV9; D might be TRBD1 (5 bases). This CDR3 contains 15 residues. From germline, CDR1 is SGDLS and CDR2 YYNGEE. V shed 1 base and J shed 7 bases, with 15 bases lying between them.

Of note for this clone: This sample includes further DNA sequences coding for the same CDR3. V gene TRBV6-5 combines with J gene TRBJ1-5; D gene ambiguous. With 4 bases removed from V and 4 bases from J, the gap between germline ends came to 8 bases. The germline V gene encodes CDR1 MNHEY and CDR2 SVGAGI. CDR3 length: 13 residues. CDR3 residues: CASSLQVNQPQHF. The CDR3 nucleotides read TGTGCCAGCAGTTTGCAGGTGAATCAGCCCCAGCATTTT.

The J gene is TRBJ1-1, the V gene TRBV15, with D unclear. In germline, CDR1 is LNHNV, CDR2 YYDKDF (reference sequence). CDR3 size: 15 residues. Trimming pared 0 bases from V and 4 bases from J, leaving 12 bases between. The CDR3 protein is CATSRDLVPGTEAFF. The CDR3 bases are TGTGCCACCAGCAGAGATCTCGTGCCGGGCACTGAAGCTTTCTTT.

This sequence joins TRBV3-1 (or the pseudogene TRBV3-2) and TRBJ1-6; TRBD1 is a possible D gene (6 bases). The CDR3 totals 15 residues. V lost 0 bases, J lost 12 bases, and 15 bases lay in between. Germline assignment: CDR1 LGHDT and CDR2 YNNKEL (reference sequence). CDR3 protein: CASSQEGGPLKPLHF. The CDR3 nucleotides read TGTGCCAGCAGCCAAGAGGGGGGGCCCCTGAAACCCCTCCACTTT.

The genes are TRBV3-1 (or the pseudogene TRBV3-2) and TRBJ1-1; tentative D call: TRBD1 (5 bases). The V and J ends lost 0 bases and 12 bases respectively, with 11 bases between them. Germline-derived CDR1 and CDR2 are LGHDT and YNNKEL (reference sequence). The CDR3 extends over 12 amino acids. The CDR3 is CASSQDKGRSFF. The CDR3 DNA reads TGTGCCAGCAGCCAAGATAAGGGGCGGTCTTTCTTT.

The chain has TRBV5-1 and TRBJ2-1; 10 nucleotides match TRBD2. Germline trimming cut 4 bases from V and 7 bases from J; bases unmatched to any gene: 5. CDR1 and CDR2 from the germline V gene are SGHRS and YFSETQ. The CDR3 is 14 residues long. The CDR3 spells CASSQERGGNEQFF. The CDR3 DNA reads TGCGCCAGCAGCCAAGAGCGGGGGGGAAATGAGCAGTTCTTC.

J is TRBJ2-1 and V is TRBV5-1; the match to TRBD2 covers 8 bases. CDR3 size: 15 residues. CDR1 is SGHRS and CDR2 is YFSETQ in the germline V gene. Losses at the gene ends were 1 base for V and 5 bases for J; bases not matched to a gene: 5. The CDR3 loop is CASSLPGTRNNEQFF. In DNA form, the CDR3 reads TGCGCCAGCAGCTTGCCAGGGACTAGAAACAATGAGCAGTTCTTC.